These 22 T cell receptor beta chains were all obtained from the same sample, sequenced in a study of early T cells in non-severe SARS-CoV-2 infection. Using its own MiXCR run on the 5' RACE reads, TCRdb lists one record per CDR3 protein. The sample holds approximately 100,000 distinct CDR3 sequences, approximately 11% seen once. Sequenced sample: whole blood. These TCRs come from an adult who was a healthcare worker with PCR-confirmed SARS-CoV-2 infection or an uninfected control (not recorded which).

This clonotype was detected only a few times. This rearrangement joins TRBV12-3 or TRBV12-4 to TRBJ2-2; 9 nucleotides agree with TRBD1. The CDR3 sequence is 15 residues long. Trimming removed 7 bases from V and 5 bases from J; junction bases left unmatched: 8. The CDR3 sequence: CASKRGQGGTGELFF. CDR3 in DNA: TGTGCCAGCAAGAGGGGACAGGGAGGTACCGGGGAGCTGTTTTTT.

Ten or more counts support this clonotype. This chain links TRBV29-1 with TRBJ2-6, with D perhaps matching TRBD1 (6 bases). Germline-derived CDR1 and CDR2 are SQVTM and ANQGSEA. The CDR3 spans 15 residues. Trimming removed 5 bases at V and 0 bases at J, with 11 bases between. The CDR3 nucleotides read TGCAGCGTTTCGACAGGACTCTCTGGGGCCAACGTCCTGACTTTC. This codes for CSVSTGLSGANVLTF.

The sample holds many counts of this clonotype. The rearrangement links TRBV7-2 to TRBJ2-5, with a possible D match to TRBD2 (5 bases). Germline lookup yields CDR1 SGHTA and CDR2 FQGNSA. V dropped 4 bases and J dropped 2 bases, with 14 bases sitting between them. There are 15 residues in the CDR3. CDR3 sequence: CASSSPPRGQETQYF. The CDR3 nucleotides read TGTGCCAGCAGCTCACCCCCGCGAGGGCAAGAGACCCAGTACTTC.

This clonotype was detected many times. This rearrangement joins TRBV12-3 or TRBV12-4 to TRBJ2-7, with D unresolved. The CDR3 loop spans 14 amino acids. V lost 1 base, J lost 4 bases, and 11 bases lay in between. CDR3 nucleotide sequence: TGTGCCAGCAGTTTAGTCCCCTCTTCTTACGAGCAGTACTTC. It specifies CASSLVPSSYEQYF.

The chain couples TRBV6-5 to TRBJ1-2; 7 bases line up with TRBD1. Germline loops: CDR1 MNHEY, CDR2 SVGAGI. The CDR3 length is 15 residues. V was clipped by 0 bases and J by 0 bases; unmatched bases: 1. The CDR3 spells CASSYSTGPNYGYTF. CDR3 bases: TGTGCCAGCAGTTACTCGACAGGGCCTAACTATGGCTACACCTTC.

Many counts were recorded for this clonotype. The chain combines TRBV6-6 with TRBJ1-1; perhaps TRBD1 as D (5 bases). The V end lost 7 bases, the J end lost 1 base, and 10 bases lay between the germline ends. Germline V gene sequence: CDR1 MNHNY, CDR2 SVGAGI (reference sequence). The CDR3 loop spans 13 amino acids. The CDR3 protein is CASTQTENTEAFF. The DNA of the CDR3 is TGTGCCAGCACACAGACAGAGAACACTGAAGCTTTCTTT.

The V gene is TRBV4-1, the J gene TRBJ2-7, with 12 nucleotides matching TRBD2. Looked up from germline, CDR1 is MGHRA and CDR2 is YSYEKL. CDR3 size: 15 residues. J was trimmed by 3 bases and V by 1 base; bases with no gene match: 1. In nucleotides, the CDR3 is TGCGCCAGCAGCCAAGGGACTAGCGGGATCTACGAGCAGTACTTC. This gives the protein CASSQGTSGIYEQYF.

This clonotype was seen ten or more times. The rearrangement links TRBV5-1 to TRBJ2-5; tentatively, D is TRBD2 (5 bases). CDR3 length equals 15 residues. Germline CDR1 SGHRS, CDR2 YFSETQ. The V and J ends lost 4 bases and 3 bases respectively, with 16 bases between them. CDR3 in DNA: TGCGCCAGCAGCCTAAGTACTAGGATGGAAGAGACCCAGTACTTC. Amino acids: CASSLSTRMEETQYF.

This clonotype has a handful of counts. This chain connects TRBV6-4 to TRBJ2-1; D call uncertain. V was shortened by 10 bases and J by 4 bases, with 8 bases between the two germline ends. There are 11 residues in the CDR3. In germline, CDR1 is MRHNA, CDR2 SNTAGT. In nucleotides, the CDR3 is TGTGCCACCCGATTTTACAATGAGCAGTTCTTC. It yields the protein CATRFYNEQFF.

At least ten counts were recorded for this clonotype. CDR3: CASSLPGSGTEQFF. The CDR3 DNA is TGCGCCAGCAGCCTCCCGGGTAGCGGTACTGAGCAGTTCTTC. This chain joins TRBV4-1 and TRBJ2-1; maybe TRBD2 (6 bases). CDR1 and CDR2 from the germline V gene are MGHRA and YSYEKL. This CDR3 is 14 amino acids long. The germline V and J ends were trimmed by 4 bases and 9 bases, with 16 bases remaining between them.

This clonotype was seen repeatedly, ten times or more. The chain couples TRBV28 to TRBJ1-5, with D possibly matching TRBD1 (5 bases). Per germline, CDR1 MDHEN and CDR2 SYDVKM. Trimming stripped 3 bases from V and 2 bases from J, with 11 bases between. The length of the CDR3 is 15 residues. Here the CDR3 DNA reads TGTGCCAGCAGTTTGCTCAGGGAGGGCAATCAGCCCCAGCATTTT. It encodes CASSLLREGNQPQHF.

This clonotype appeared a few times. J is TRBJ2-1 and V is TRBV5-6, with 14 bases matching TRBD2. The CDR3 contains 17 residues. The germline CDR1 and CDR2 sequences are SGHDT and YYEEEE. The V and J ends lost 4 bases and 9 bases, in that order; junction bases with no gene match: 12. The CDR3 here is CASSPRGGLAGGSEQFF. The CDR3, as DNA: TGTGCCAGCAGCCCCCGGGGAGGACTAGCGGGAGGAAGTGAGCAGTTCTTC.

This clonotype came up many times. The gene calls are TRBV13 and TRBJ2-2, with D perhaps matching TRBD1 (6 bases). This CDR3 region has 14 residues. Germline CDR1 and CDR2: PRHDT and FYEKMQ (reference sequence). V lost 4 bases and J 3 bases, leaving 9 bases between the germline ends. CDR3 coding DNA: TGTGCCAGCAGCTCACAGGGCTACACCGGGGAGCTGTTTTTT. It codes for CASSSQGYTGELFF. Variable domain in full (rest from reference TRBV13 and TRBJ2-2): AAGVIQSPRHLIKEKRETATLKCYPIPRHDTVYWYQQGPGQDPQFLISFYEKMQSDKGSIPDRFSAQQFSDYHSELNMSSLELGDSALYFCASSSQGYTGELFFGEGSRLTVL.

This clonotype was counted many times. The chain recombines TRBV30 with TRBJ1-5; D uncertain. The CDR3 sequence is 13 residues long. CDR1 GTSNPN and CDR2 SVGIG come from the germline V gene (reference sequence). Trimming stripped 0 bases from V and 1 base from J, with 4 bases between. The CDR3 sequence: CAWSVQSNQPQHF. CDR3 sequence (DNA): TGTGCCTGGAGTGTCCAGAGCAATCAGCCCCAGCATTTT.

In its sample, this clonotype was seen many times. The chain employs TRBV11-1 and TRBJ2-2; D remains ambiguous. This CDR3 spans 14 amino acids. Germline-derived CDR1 and CDR2 are SGHAT and FQDESV (reference sequence). The V gene lost 5 bases and the J gene lost 4 bases, with 11 bases spanning the gap. The CDR3 loop is CASSVNSGTGELFF. DNA for the CDR3: TGTGCCAGCAGCGTTAACAGTGGCACCGGGGAGCTGTTTTTT. The full variable domain, in which reference TRBV11-1 and TRBJ2-2 provide the parts outside the CDR3, is EAEVAQSPRYKITEKSQAVAFWCDPISGHATLYWYRQILGQGPELLVQFQDESVVDDSQLPKDRFSAERLKGVDSTLKIQPAELGDSAMYLCASSVNSGTGELFFGEGSRLTVL.

This clonotype was counted at least ten times. DNA of the CDR3: TGCGCCAGCAGCTTGTCGTTGAGGGGCCCCTACGAGCAGTACTTC. The encoded protein is CASSLSLRGPYEQYF. The chain couples TRBV5-1 to TRBJ2-7; perhaps D is TRBD1 or TRBD2 (5 bases each). CDR1 SGHRS and CDR2 YFSETQ come from the germline V gene. V lost 1 base, J lost 2 bases, and 13 bases lay in between. The CDR3 consists of 15 residues.

The sample holds many counts of this clonotype. The rearrangement links TRBV7-9 to TRBJ2-1; 9 bases are shared with TRBD2. In germline, CDR1 is SEHNR, CDR2 FQNEAQ (reference sequence). The CDR3 spans 16 residues. V shed 2 bases and J 8 bases; nucleotides not matched to a gene: 10. Here the CDR3 DNA reads TGTGCCAGCAGCTTAATGGCGGGAGGGCTGGACGATGAGCAGTTCTTC. This translates into CASSLMAGGLDDEQFF.

This clonotype showed up just a few times. V usage is TRBV5-4 and J usage is TRBJ2-7; 9 nucleotides match TRBD1. This CDR3 spans 14 amino acids. CDR1 SGHNT and CDR2 YYREEE come from the germline V gene (reference sequence). V dropped 4 bases and J dropped 6; count of bases not matched to a gene: 8. CDR3 coding DNA: TGTGCCAGCAGCGGAAGGGACAGGGCCAGCGAGCAGTACTTC. Translation gives CASSGRDRASEQYF.

The table lists this clonotype with a few counts. This chain's CDR3 is CASSLIRDGYTEAFF. The CDR3 coding sequence is TGCGCCAGCAGCTTAATCCGGGACGGCTACACTGAAGCTTTCTTT. The chain is built from TRBV5-1 and TRBJ1-1, with a possible D match to TRBD1 (5 bases). CDR1 and CDR2 from the germline V gene are SGHRS and YFSETQ. This CDR3 is built from 15 residues. Trimming removed 2 bases from V and 3 bases from J, with 14 bases in between.

There are many counts of this clonotype. The V gene is TRBV21-1, the J gene TRBJ1-1; TRBD1, the table's D call, lacks a check against the DNA. TRBV21-1 is marked as a pseudogene. There are 15 residues in the CDR3. The CDR3 DNA reads TGTGCCAGCAGCACCGGGGACAGCATGAACACTGAAGCTTTCTTT. Translating gives CASSTGDSMNTEAFF.

This clonotype was seen at least ten times. Compared with germline, one end of the junction differs, possibly owing to a read error. The rearrangement links TRBV2 to TRBJ2-7; tentatively, D is TRBD2 (6 bases). This CDR3 spans 12 amino acids. Germline V gene lookup returns CDR1 SNHLY and CDR2 FYNNEI. CDR3: CASSEGGTSILF. CDR3 bases: TGTGCCAGCAGTGAAGGGGGGACTTCCATTCTTTTC.

The chain has TRBV11-3 and TRBJ2-5; 7 bases are shared with TRBD1. CDR1 is SGHNT, CDR2 YENEEA, per germline. V was clipped by 5 bases and J by 2 bases; unmatched bases: 5. This CDR3 has 14 residues. CDR3 residues: CASSNRDRQETQYF. CDR3 nucleotides: TGTGCCAGCAGCAACCGGGACAGACAAGAGACCCAGTACTTC.